This is a list of T cell receptor beta chains from one sample in a study of T cells in Graves' hyperthyroidism and ophthalmopathy. MiXCR, applied by TCRdb to the multiplex PCR reads, yields one record per CDR3 protein. This repertoire shows about 740,000 distinct CDR3 sequences, about 14% found once; its top ten account for roughly a tenth. The sample taken for sequencing was blood. These TCRs come from a woman aged 18-30 years with Graves' hyperthyroidism. The conserved cysteine and the conserved F or W are not part of the CDR3 here.

j_call v_call cdr3_aa
TRBJ2-1 TRBV6-1 ASGGTGPYNEQF
TRBJ1-1 TRBV19 ASTLQGWTEAF
TRBJ2-4 TRBV19 ASTPQGLVGKNIQY
TRBJ1-1 TRBV20-1 SATPAGPNTEAF
TRBJ2-3 TRBV7-9 ASSLREDADTQY
TRBJ1-3 TRBV7-9 ASTPLGGMSGNTIY
TRBJ2-7 TRBV19 ASSKRGLVGYEQY
TRBJ2-2 TRBV7-9 ASSRGTVGTGELF
TRBJ2-7 TRBV18 ASSPRSVSYEQY
TRBJ2-3 TRBV6-5 ASSYPLTPGGSTDTQY
TRBJ2-2 TRBV9 ASSVTGTVGELF
TRBJ1-1 TRBV2 ASSDPGRLVTEAF
TRBJ2-2 TRBV30 AWSKGDSNTGELF
TRBJ1-2 TRBV7-2 ASSLSRTMSYGYT